The clone carrying this TCR beta chain was observed at least ten times. This record comes from a study of Graves' ophthalmopathy and Graves' hyperthyroidism. Germline CDR1 is MNHEY and CDR2 is SMNVEV (reference sequence). Trimming cost V 1 base and J 8 bases, with 17 bases left between them. The CDR3 covers 15 residues. Beta-chain TCR CDR3 regions were amplified from RNA transcripts. RT-PCR in the first round used HTBI primers; a second-round multiplex PCR followed. TCRdb recomputed calls from the multiplex PCR reads with MiXCR, one row per CDR3 protein. The repertoire holds hundreds of thousands of distinct CDR3 sequences, with 22% as singletons.

Material: peripheral blood. The chain links TRBV27 to TRBJ1-2, with unresolved D. This TCR was recovered from a woman in her late teens or twenties with stable Graves' hyperthyroidism. Some clones in this sample may be carry-over from other donors' samples. CDR3 loop: CASSLYPDGRRGYTF. For the CDR3, the DNA is TGTGCCAGCAGTTTATACCCCGACGGCCGTAGAGGCTACACCTTC.